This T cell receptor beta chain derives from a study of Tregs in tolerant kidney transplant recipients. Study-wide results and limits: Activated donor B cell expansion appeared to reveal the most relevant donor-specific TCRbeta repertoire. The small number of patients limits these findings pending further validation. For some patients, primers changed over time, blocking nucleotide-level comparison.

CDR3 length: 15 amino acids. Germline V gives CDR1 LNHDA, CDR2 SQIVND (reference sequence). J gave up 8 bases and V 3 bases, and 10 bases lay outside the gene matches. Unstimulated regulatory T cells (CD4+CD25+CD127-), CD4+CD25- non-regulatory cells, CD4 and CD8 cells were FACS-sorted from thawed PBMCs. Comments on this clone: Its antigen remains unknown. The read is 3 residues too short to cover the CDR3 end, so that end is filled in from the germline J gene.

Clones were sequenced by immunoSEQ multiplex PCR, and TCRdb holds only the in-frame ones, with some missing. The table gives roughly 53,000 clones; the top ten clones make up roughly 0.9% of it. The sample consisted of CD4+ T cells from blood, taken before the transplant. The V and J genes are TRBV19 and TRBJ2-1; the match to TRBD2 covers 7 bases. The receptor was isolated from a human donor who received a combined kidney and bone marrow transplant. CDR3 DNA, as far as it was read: TGTGCCAGTAGTATCCATCGAGCGGGGAGGTATGAG. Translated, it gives CASSIHRAGRYE. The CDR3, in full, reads CASSIHRAGRYEQFF. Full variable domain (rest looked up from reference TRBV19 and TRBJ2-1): DGGITQSPKYLFRKEGQNVTLSCEQNLNHDAMYWYRQDPGQGLRLIYYSQIVNDFQKGDIAEGYSVSREKKESFPLTVTSAQKNPTAFYLCASSIHRAGRYEQFFGPGTRLTVL.